This T cell receptor beta chain comes out of a study of CD8 T cells in cerebrospinal fluid in Alzheimer's disease. This clonotype is deemed medium-sized by its frequency. Antigen: not known. General study points: Alzheimer's patients were not enriched for EBV-specific clones, which were not the most expanded.

TCRdb reprocessed the 10x single-cell sequencing reads, with one entry per CDR3 protein and no DNA. Found here are about 1,200 distinct CDR3 sequences; the top ten clones hold less than 9.5%. Germline V gives CDR1 ENHRY, CDR2 SYGVKD. The CDR3 is 14 residues long. The chain is built from TRBV10-3 and TRBJ2-3. The sequence came from a human donor with Alzheimer's disease. Sequencing was performed on cerebrospinal fluid. The CDR3 spells CAISELRISDTQYF.